The 3 T cell receptor delta chains in this list originate from one sample, sequenced in a study of gamma delta lymphoproliferative disorders and STAT genes. TCRdb processed the multiplex PCR reads again with the CATT caller. This repertoire shows about 1,500 delta-chain clones, around 1.9% found once; its top ten account for 49%. PBMCs from patients and controls supplied the genomic DNA for sequencing. Sample: blood. The receptor set was obtained from a human donor in good health.

In its sample, this clone was seen a few times. TCRdb records a much larger clone's protein for this DNA, with a difference at residue 6 that likely arises from a read error; the protein given is the translation of the DNA. The chain couples TRDV2 to TRDJ3; tentatively, D is TRDD3 (5 bases). The CDR3 runs to 18 residues. Trimming cost V 1 base and J 0 bases, with 12 bases left between them. Germline V lookup: CDR1 GEAIGNYY, CDR2 EKD. Written as DNA, the CDR3 is TGTGCCTGTGACACAATACTGGACAGCTCCTGGGACACCCGACAGATGTTTTTC. This codes for CACDTILDSSWDTRQMFF.

Only a few counts were recorded for this clone. A far larger clone is off by one base, so a read error is likely. The sample holds other DNA sequences that translate to the same CDR3. The chain recombines TRDV2 with TRDJ1; 7 nucleotides align to TRDD3. After removal of 4 bases from V and 2 bases from J, the junction contained 6 bases not matched to a gene. The CDR3 is 14 residues long. CDR1 and CDR2 from the germline V gene are GEAIGNYY and EKD. DNA of the CDR3: TGTGCCTGTGATAGGCTGGGGGCTACCGATAAACTCATCTTT. Residues: CACDRLGATDKLIF.

Concerning this clone: With only one base between it and a far larger clone, this is likely a read error. Other nucleotide sequences from this sample produce the same CDR3. V and J are TRDV1 and TRDJ1; 9 nucleotides match TRDD3. CDR1 and CDR2 from the germline V gene are TSWWSYY and QGS. The CDR3 is made up of 26 amino acids. The CDR3 DNA is TGCGCTCTTGGGGAACCTCCCTACGTCATCTTTCTTACTGGGGGAACCAGGGATCTTCACACCGATAAACTCATCTTT. Translating it yields CALGEPPYVIFLTGGTRDLHTDKLIF.